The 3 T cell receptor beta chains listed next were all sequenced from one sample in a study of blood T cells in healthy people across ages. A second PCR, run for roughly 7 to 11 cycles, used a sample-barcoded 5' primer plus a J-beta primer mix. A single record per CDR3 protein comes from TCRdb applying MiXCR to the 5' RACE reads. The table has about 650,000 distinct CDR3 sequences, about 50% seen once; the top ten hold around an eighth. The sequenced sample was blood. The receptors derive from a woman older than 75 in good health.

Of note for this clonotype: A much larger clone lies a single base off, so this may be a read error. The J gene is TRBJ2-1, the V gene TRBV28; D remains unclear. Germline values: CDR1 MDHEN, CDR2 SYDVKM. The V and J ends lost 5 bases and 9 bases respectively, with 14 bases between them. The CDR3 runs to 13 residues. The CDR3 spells CASSVEPLSEQFF. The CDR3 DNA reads TGTGCCAGCAGTGTAGAGCCACTCAGTGAGCAGTTCTTC.

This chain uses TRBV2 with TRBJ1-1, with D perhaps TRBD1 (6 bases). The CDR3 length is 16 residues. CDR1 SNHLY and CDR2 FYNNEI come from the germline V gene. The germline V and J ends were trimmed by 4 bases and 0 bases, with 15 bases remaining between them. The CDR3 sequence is CASSVLGAQLNTEAFF. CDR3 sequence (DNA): TGTGCCAGCAGTGTTTTGGGGGCTCAACTGAACACTGAAGCTTTCTTT.

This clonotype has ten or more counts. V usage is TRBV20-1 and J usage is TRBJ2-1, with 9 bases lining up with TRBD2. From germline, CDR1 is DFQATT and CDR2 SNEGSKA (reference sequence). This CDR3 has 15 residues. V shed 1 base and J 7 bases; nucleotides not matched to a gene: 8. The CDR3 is CSARGAGGDLNEQFF. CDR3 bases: TGCAGTGCTAGAGGAGCGGGAGGAGATTTGAATGAGCAGTTCTTC.